Following are 10 T cell receptor beta chains from one sample sequenced in a study of blood T cell repertoires in COVID-19. The table came from immunoSEQ multiplex PCR; TCRdb's copy has only in-frame clones and leaves some out. This table has about 100,000 clones, 87% appearing once. Sequencing was carried out using peripheral blood. These receptors were obtained from a man aged 25-45 years in a cohort sampled during active COVID-19.

The chain has TRBV19 and TRBJ1-2, with TRBD1 identical over 8 bases. With 5 bases clipped from V and 6 bases from J, the junction kept 11 bases outside the gene matches. The V gene's germline CDR1 is LNHDA and CDR2 SQIVND (reference sequence). This CDR3 comprises 15 residues. CDR3 region: CASSLSQGDGDGYTF. Written as DNA, the CDR3 is TGTGCCAGTAGTTTGTCACAGGGGGATGGTGATGGCTACACCTTC.

The chain joins TRBV19 to TRBJ2-1; perhaps TRBD2 as D (6 bases). V gave up 2 bases and J gave up 0 bases, with 11 bases separating them. This CDR3 has 16 amino acids. Germline values: CDR1 LNHDA, CDR2 SQIVND (reference sequence). The CDR3 here is CASSIMAGSSYNEQFF. CDR3 sequence (DNA): TGTGCCAGTAGTATAATGGCGGGGAGCTCCTACAATGAGCAGTTCTTC.

This clone appeared a single time. The chain joins TRBV7-6 to TRBJ1-1, with 8 bases aligning to TRBD1. Germline loops: CDR1 SGHVS, CDR2 FNYEAQ. The CDR3 is 15 amino acids. V shed 1 base and J 5 bases; nucleotides not matched to a gene: 6. This CDR3 is CASSLDGTGLTEAFF. In DNA form, the CDR3 reads TGTGCCAGCAGCTTAGACGGGACAGGTCTTACTGAAGCTTTCTTT.

The chain recombines TRBV3-1 (or the pseudogene TRBV3-2) with TRBJ2-5; 7 positions match TRBD1. This CDR3 contains 16 residues. V dropped 3 bases and J dropped 5; count of bases not matched to a gene: 12. Germline V gives CDR1 LGHDT, CDR2 YNNKEL (reference sequence). The CDR3 loop reads CASSQRQGPRWETQYF. The CDR3 DNA sequence: TGTGCCAGCAGCCAGAGACAGGGTCCAAGGTGGGAGACCCAGTACTTC.

V usage is TRBV27 and J usage is TRBJ2-7; 10 bases fit TRBD1. The CDR3 extends over 19 amino acids. Germline V gives CDR1 MNHEY, CDR2 SMNVEV (reference sequence). The trim removed 0 bases at V and 6 bases at J, leaving 17 bases unmatched. Here the CDR3 reads CASSLSAWDRGPAVREQYF. The CDR3 nucleotides are TGTGCCAGCAGTTTATCGGCCTGGGACAGGGGCCCCGCCGTTCGCGAGCAGTACTTC.

This rearrangement joins TRBV11-2 to TRBJ2-5; 7 nucleotides agree with TRBD2. CDR3 length equals 15 residues. Germline CDR1 SGHAT, CDR2 FQNNGV. The V gene end was trimmed by 1 base and the J gene end by 0 bases; junction bases not matched to a gene: 2. The CDR3: CASSLAGGHQETQYF. CDR3 sequence (DNA): TGTGCCAGCAGCTTAGCGGGGGGACACCAAGAGACCCAGTACTTC.

CDR3 residues: CAISPGQGNGYTF. CDR3 DNA sequence: TGTGCCATCTCACCAGGACAGGGGAATGGCTACACCTTC. This chain connects TRBV10-3 to TRBJ1-2, with 9 positions matching TRBD1. Germline values: CDR1 ENHRY, CDR2 SYGVKD. V shed 8 bases, J shed 6 bases, and the junction held 7 bases outside the gene matches. The length of the CDR3 is 13 residues.

V and J are TRBV20-1 and TRBJ1-4; D call uncertain. The CDR3 length is 11 residues. From germline, CDR1 is DFQATT and CDR2 SNEGSKA (reference sequence). The V end was cut by 6 bases, the J end by 4 bases, with 6 bases between. This CDR3 reads CSALFNEKLFF. Here the CDR3 DNA reads TGCAGTGCCCTATTTAATGAAAAACTGTTTTTT.

The genes are TRBV27 and TRBJ1-1; 8 nucleotides align to TRBD1. Per germline, CDR1 MNHEY and CDR2 SMNVEV (reference sequence). With 4 bases clipped from V and 0 bases from J, the junction kept 7 bases outside the gene matches. The CDR3 contains 16 residues. CDR3 loop: CASSSGQGLVNTEAFF. The CDR3 region has the DNA TGTGCCAGCAGTTCCGGACAGGGTTTGGTGAACACTGAAGCTTTCTTT.

The chain is built from TRBV19 and TRBJ2-3, with no clear D. The CDR3 extends over 14 amino acids. Trimming cost V 4 bases and J 5 bases, with 13 bases left between them. From germline, CDR1 is LNHDA and CDR2 SQIVND (reference sequence). CDR3: CASSTASRVDTQYF. The CDR3 DNA reads as TGTGCCAGTAGTACCGCCAGTCGGGTAGATACGCAGTATTTT.